This T cell receptor (beta chain) was captured in a study of cytomegalovirus exposure and HLA in healthy donors. The study, taken as a whole, reports: In an earlier analysis, in some 600 donors, most V segments appeared productive either ~87% or ~30% of the time. V- and J-gene trimming of TCR beta was linked (in a later analysis) to a missense DCLRE1C variant.

PCR employed 60 Vbeta and 13 Jbeta primers. The data were produced by immunoSEQ multiplex PCR, yet TCRdb's version contains in-frame clones alone and is incomplete. The repertoire has 120,000 to 150,000 clones, roughly 87% of them found once; the top ten carry 5.7%. Healthy bone marrow donors formed the donor group. Worth noting for this clone: Its antigen is as yet unknown.

V lost 6 bases, J lost 5 bases, and 12 bases lay in between. The CDR3 has 13 amino acids. Per germline, CDR1 SGHRS and CDR2 YFSETQ. Sequenced input: PBMCs. The receptor was derived from a man aged 25 to 40 in good health and CMV-seropositive. The chain uses TRBV5-1 and TRBJ2-1, with D unclear. The CDR3 coding sequence is TGCGCCAGCATGCCCACAGCCCACAATGAGCAGTTCTTC. It is translated as CASMPTAHNEQFF.